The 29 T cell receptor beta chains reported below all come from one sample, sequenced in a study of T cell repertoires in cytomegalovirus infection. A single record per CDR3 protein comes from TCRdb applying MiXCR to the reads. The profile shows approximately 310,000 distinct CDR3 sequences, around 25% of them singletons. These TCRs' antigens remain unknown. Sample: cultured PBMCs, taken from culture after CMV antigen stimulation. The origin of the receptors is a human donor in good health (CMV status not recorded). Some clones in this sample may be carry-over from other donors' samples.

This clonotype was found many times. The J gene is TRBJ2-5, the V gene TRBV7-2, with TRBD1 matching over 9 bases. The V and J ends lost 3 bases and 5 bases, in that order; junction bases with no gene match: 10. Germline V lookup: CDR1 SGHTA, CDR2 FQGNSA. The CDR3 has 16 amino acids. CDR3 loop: CASSLGDRGSRETQYF. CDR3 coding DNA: TGTGCCAGCAGCTTGGGCGACAGGGGGTCTCGTGAGACCCAGTACTTC.

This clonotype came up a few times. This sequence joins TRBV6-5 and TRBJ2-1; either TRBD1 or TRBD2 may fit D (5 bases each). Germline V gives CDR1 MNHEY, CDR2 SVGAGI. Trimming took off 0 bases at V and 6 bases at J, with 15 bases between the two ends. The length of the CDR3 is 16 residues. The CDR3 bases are TGTGCCAGCAGTTACTCCGTCCGGGTTGGGGGCAATGAGCAGTTCTTC. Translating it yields CASSYSVRVGGNEQFF.

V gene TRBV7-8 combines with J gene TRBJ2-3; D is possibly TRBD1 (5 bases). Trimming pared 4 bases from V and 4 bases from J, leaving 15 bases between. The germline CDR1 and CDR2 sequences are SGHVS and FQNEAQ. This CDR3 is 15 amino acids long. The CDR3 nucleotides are TGTGCCAGCAGCTCCCAGGGAAGGACGGCAGATACGCAGTATTTT. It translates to CASSSQGRTADTQYF. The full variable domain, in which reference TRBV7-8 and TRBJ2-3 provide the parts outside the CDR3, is GAGVSQSPRYKVAKRGQDVALRCDPISGHVSLFWYQQALGQGPEFLTYFQNEAQLDKSGLPSDRFFAERPEGSVSTLKIQRTQQEDSAVYLCASSSQGRTADTQYFGPGTRLTVL.

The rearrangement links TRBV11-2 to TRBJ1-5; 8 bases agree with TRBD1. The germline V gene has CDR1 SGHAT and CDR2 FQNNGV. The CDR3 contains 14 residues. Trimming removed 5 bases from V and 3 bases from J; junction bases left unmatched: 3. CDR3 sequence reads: CASSRQGINQPQHF. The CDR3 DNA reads TGTGCCAGCAGCCGACAGGGGATCAATCAGCCCCAGCATTTT. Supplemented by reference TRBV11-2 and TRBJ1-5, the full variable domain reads EAGVAQSPRYKIIEKRQSVAFWCNPISGHATLYWYQQILGQGPKLLIQFQNNGVVDDSQLPKDRFSAERLKGVDSTLKIQPAKLEDSAVYLCASSRQGINQPQHFGDGTRLSIL.

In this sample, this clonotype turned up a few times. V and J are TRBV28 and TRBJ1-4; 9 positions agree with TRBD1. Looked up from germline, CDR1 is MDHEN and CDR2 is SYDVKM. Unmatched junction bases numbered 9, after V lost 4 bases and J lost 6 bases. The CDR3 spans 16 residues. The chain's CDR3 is CASSYSTGTGYEKLFF. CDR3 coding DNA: TGTGCCAGCAGTTATTCTACCGGGACAGGGTATGAAAAACTGTTTTTT.

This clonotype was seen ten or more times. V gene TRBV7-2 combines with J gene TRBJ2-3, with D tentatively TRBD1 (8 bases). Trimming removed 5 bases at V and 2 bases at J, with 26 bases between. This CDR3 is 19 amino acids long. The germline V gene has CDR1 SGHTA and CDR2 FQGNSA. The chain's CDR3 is CASSADRAREYFSTDTQYF. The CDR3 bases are TGTGCCAGCAGCGCGGACAGGGCGCGGGAGTATTTCTCCACAGATACGCAGTATTTT.

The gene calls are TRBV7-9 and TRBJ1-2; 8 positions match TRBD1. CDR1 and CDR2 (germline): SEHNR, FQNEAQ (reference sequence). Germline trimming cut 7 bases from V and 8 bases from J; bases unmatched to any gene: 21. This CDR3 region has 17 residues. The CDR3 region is CASIAAGSLGTGGGYTF. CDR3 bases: TGTGCCAGCATCGCTGCCGGCTCCCTTGGGACAGGAGGAGGCTACACCTTC.

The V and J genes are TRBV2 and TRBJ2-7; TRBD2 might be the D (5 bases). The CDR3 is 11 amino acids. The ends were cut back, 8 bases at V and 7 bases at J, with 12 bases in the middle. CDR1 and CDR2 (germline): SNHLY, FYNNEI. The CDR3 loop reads CASLEGMEQYV. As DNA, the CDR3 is TGTGCCAGCCTCGAGGGAATGGAGCAGTACGTC.

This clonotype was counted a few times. CDR3 sequence (DNA): TGCGCCAGCAGCTTGGGTGGGTCAGCGTCCTACGAGCAGTACGTC. Translating gives CASSLGGSASYEQYV. This chain joins TRBV5-1 and TRBJ2-7, with D unresolved. This CDR3 contains 15 residues. V lost 0 bases, J lost 1 base, and 11 bases lay in between. Germline assignment: CDR1 SGHRS and CDR2 YFSETQ.

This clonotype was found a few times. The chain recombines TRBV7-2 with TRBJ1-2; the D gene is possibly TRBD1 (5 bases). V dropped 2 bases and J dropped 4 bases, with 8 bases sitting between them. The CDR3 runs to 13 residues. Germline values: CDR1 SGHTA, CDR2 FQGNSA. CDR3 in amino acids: CASSLQQVYGYTF. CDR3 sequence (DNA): TGTGCCAGCAGCTTACAACAGGTCTATGGCTACACCTTC.

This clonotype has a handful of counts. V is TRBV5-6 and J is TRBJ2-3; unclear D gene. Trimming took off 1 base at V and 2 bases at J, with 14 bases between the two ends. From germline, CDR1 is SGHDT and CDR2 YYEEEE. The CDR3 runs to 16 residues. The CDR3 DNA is TGTGCCAGCAGCTTGTTGACCATCTCTTACACAGATACGCAGTATTTT. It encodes CASSLLTISYTDTQYF.

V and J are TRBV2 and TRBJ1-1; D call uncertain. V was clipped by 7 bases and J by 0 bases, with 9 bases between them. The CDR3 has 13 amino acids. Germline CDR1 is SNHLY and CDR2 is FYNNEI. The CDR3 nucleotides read TGTGCCAGCATTCCGGCGGTGAACACTGAAGCTTTCTTT. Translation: CASIPAVNTEAFF. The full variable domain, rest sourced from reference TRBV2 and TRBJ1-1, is EPEVTQTPSHQVTQMGQEVILRCVPISNHLYFYWYRQILGQKVEFLVSFYNNEISEKSEIFDDQFSVERPDGSNFTLKIRSTKLEDSAMYFCASIPAVNTEAFFGQGTRLTVV.

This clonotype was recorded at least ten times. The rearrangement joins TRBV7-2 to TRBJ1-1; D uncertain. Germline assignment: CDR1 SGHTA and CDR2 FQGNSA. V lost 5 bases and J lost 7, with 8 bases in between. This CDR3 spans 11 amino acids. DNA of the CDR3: TGTGCCAGCAGCCCGACGTTTGAAGCTTTCTTT. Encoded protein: CASSPTFEAFF.

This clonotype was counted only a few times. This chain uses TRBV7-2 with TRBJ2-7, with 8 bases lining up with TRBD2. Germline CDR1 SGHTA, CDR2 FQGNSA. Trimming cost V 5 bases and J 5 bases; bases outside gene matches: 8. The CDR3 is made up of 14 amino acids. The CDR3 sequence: CASSQWREDDEQYV. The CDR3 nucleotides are TGTGCCAGCAGCCAGTGGCGGGAGGACGACGAGCAGTACGTC.

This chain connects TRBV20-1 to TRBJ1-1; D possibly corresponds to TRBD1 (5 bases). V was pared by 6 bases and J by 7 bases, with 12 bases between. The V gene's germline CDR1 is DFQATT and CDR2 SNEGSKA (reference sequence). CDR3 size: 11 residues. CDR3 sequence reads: CSAPMRGEAFF. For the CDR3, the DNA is TGCAGTGCCCCGATGAGGGGTGAAGCTTTCTTT.

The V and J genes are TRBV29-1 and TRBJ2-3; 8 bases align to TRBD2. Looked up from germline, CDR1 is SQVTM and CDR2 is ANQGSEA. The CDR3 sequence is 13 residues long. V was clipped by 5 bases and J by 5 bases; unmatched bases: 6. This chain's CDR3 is CSVSGSGGDTQYF. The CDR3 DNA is TGCAGCGTTAGCGGGAGTGGAGGAGATACGCAGTATTTT.

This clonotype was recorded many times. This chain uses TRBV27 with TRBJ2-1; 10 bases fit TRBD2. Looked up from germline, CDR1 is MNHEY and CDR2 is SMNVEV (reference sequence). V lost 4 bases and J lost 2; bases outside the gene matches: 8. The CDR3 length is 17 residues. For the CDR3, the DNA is TGTGCCAGCAGTTCCCTAGCGGGAGTACCCGCCTACAATGAGCAGTTCTTC. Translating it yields CASSSLAGVPAYNEQFF.

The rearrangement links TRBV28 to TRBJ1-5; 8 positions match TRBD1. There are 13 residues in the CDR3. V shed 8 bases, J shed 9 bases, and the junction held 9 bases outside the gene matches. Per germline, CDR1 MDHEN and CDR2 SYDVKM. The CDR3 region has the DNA TGTGCCAGCGGGACAGGAATAAGAGGGCCCCAGCATTTT. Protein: CASGTGIRGPQHF.

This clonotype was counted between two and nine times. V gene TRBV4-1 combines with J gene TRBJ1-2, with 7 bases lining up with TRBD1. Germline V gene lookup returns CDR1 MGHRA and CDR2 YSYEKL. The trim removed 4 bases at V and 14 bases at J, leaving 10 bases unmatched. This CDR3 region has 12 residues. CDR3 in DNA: TGCGCCAGCAGCCCTGCATCCGACAGGGCTACCTTC. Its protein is CASSPASDRATF.

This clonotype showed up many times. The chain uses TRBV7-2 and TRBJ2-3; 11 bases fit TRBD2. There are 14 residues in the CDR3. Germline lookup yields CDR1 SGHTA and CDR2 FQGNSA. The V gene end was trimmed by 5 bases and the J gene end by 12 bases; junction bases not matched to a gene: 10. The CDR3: CASSPRTSGPPQYF. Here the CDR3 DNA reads TGTGCCAGCAGCCCTAGGACTAGCGGGCCCCCCCAGTATTTT.

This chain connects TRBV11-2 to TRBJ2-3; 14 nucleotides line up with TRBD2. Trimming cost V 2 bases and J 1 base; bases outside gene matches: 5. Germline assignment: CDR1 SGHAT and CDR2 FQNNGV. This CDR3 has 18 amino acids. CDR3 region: CASSLIWTSGRRTDTQYF. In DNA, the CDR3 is TGTGCCAGCAGCTTAATCTGGACTAGCGGGAGGCGCACAGATACGCAGTATTTT.

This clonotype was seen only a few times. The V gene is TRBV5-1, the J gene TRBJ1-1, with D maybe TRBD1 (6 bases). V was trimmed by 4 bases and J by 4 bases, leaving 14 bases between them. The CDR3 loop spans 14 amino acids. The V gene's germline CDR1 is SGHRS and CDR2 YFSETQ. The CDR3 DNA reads TGCGCCAGCAGCCTTGAATACAGGGTCACTGAAGCTTTCTTT. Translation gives CASSLEYRVTEAFF.

CDR3 loop: CASGAGQGDNSPLHF. The CDR3 DNA reads as TGTGCCAGCGGAGCGGGACAGGGAGATAATTCACCCCTCCACTTT. The chain carries TRBV7-2 and TRBJ1-6; 9 bases are shared with TRBD1. The CDR3 is made up of 15 amino acids. CDR1 is SGHTA, CDR2 FQGNSA, per germline. The ends lost 8 bases at V and 5 bases at J; junction bases unmatched: 7.

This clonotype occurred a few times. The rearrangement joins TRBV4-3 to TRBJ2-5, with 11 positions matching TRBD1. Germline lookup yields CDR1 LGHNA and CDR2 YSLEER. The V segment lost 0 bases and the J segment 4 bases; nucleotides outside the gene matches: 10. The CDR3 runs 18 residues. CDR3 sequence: CASSQERIGTGGVETQYF. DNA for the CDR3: TGCGCCAGCAGCCAAGAAAGAATTGGGACAGGGGGGGTAGAGACCCAGTACTTC.

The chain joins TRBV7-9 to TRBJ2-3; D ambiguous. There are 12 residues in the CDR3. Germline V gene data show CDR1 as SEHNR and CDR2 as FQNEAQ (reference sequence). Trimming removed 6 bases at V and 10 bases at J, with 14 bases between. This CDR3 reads CASSRAKISQYF. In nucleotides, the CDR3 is TGTGCCAGCAGTAGGGCGAAGATTTCGCAGTATTTT.

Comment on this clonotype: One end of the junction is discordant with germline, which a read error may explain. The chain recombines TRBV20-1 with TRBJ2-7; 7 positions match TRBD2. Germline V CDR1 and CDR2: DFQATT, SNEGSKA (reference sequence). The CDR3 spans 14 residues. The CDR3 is CSARGAGASNEQYF. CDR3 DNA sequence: TGCAGTGCTAGAGGTGCGGGAGCCTCCAACGAGCAGTACTTC.

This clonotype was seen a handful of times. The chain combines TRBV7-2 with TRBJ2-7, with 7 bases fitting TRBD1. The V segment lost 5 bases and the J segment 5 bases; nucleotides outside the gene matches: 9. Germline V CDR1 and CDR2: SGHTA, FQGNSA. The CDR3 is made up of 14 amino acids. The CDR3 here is CASSPQQGMNEQYF. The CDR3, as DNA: TGTGCCAGCAGCCCTCAACAGGGGATGAACGAGCAGTACTTC.

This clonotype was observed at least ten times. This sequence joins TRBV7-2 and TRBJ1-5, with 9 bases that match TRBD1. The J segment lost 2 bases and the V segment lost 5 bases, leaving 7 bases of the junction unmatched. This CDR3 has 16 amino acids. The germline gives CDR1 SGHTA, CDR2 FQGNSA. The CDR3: CASSARQGGGNQPQHF. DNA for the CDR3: TGTGCCAGCAGCGCCAGACAGGGGGGTGGCAATCAGCCCCAGCATTTT.

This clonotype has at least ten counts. The CDR3 nucleotides are TGTGCCAGCACCTTGATGGAGGGCCGGGTCGAGCAGTACTTC. Residues: CASTLMEGRVEQYF. This chain links TRBV7-2 with TRBJ2-7; possible D gene TRBD2, 6 bases. Germline CDR1 SGHTA, CDR2 FQGNSA. This CDR3 region has 14 residues. V lost 7 bases and J 6 bases, leaving 19 bases between the germline ends.